A selection of T cell receptor beta chains follows, all from one sample in a study of blood T cell repertoires in COVID-19. The assay was immunoSEQ multiplex PCR, and TCRdb's table has in-frame clones only and misses some. The data contain about 230,000 clones, 85% of them singletons. Sequences were obtained from peripheral blood. The receptors here all came from a middle-aged man with acute or convalescent COVID-19. CDR3s include the opening cysteine and the closing phenylalanine or tryptophan. The D gene is left open where the match is weak. Clone size is shown for a subset of rows, as once, few, many or a class of expanded clone.

size,D,J,V,CDR3,DNA
once,TRBD2,TRBJ2-3,TRBV4-1,CASSQELAGMAITQYF,TGCGCCAGCAGCCAAGAGCTAGCGGGGATGGCTATTACGCAGTATTTT
.,.,TRBJ1-6,TRBV9,CASSVEVEGSYNSPLHF,TGTGCCAGCAGCGTAGAAGTCGAGGGCTCCTATAATTCACCCCTCCACTTT
.,TRBD1,TRBJ2-2,TRBV4-2,CASSQGPGTGFGELFF,TGTGCCAGCAGCCAAGGTCCCGGGACAGGGTTCGGGGAGCTGTTTTTT
.,.,TRBJ2-3,TRBV29-1,CSGEGRGGTDTQYF,TGCAGCGGCGAGGGCCGGGGAGGCACAGATACGCAGTATTTT
.,TRBD1,TRBJ1-1,TRBV30,CAWRRPRDRTMNTEAFF,TGTGCCTGGAGGCGACCCCGGGACAGGACGATGAACACTGAAGCTTTCTTT
.,.,TRBJ2-5,TRBV5-1,CASSLSQETQYF,TGCGCCAGCAGCTTATCGCAAGAGACCCAGTACTTC
.,.,TRBJ2-3,TRBV4-1,CASSLEHFSTDTQYF,TGCGCCAGCAGCCTAGAGCACTTTAGCACAGATACGCAGTATTTT
few,.,TRBJ1-1,TRBV5-4,CASNPRGGEAFF,TGTGCCAGCAATCCTAGGGGAGGTGAAGCTTTCTTT
.,.,TRBJ1-3,TRBV3-1/TRBV3-2,CASSRGQNQNLNTIYF,TGTGCCAGCAGCCGTGGACAGAACCAAAACCTAAACACCATATATTTT
.,.,TRBJ1-5,TRBV10-3,CAISESGGQPQHF,TGTGCCATCAGTGAGTCAGGAGGGCAGCCCCAGCATTTT
.,TRBD1,TRBJ1-6,TRBV4-2,CASSPVTGTGKDSPLHF,TGTGCCAGCAGCCCTGTCACCGGGACAGGGAAAGATTCACCCCTCCACTTT
.,TRBD2,TRBJ2-7,TRBV11-3,CASSPGTSGGYEQYF,TGTGCCAGCAGCCCCGGGACTAGCGGGGGCTACGAGCAGTACTTC
.,.,TRBJ1-3,TRBV6-5,CASTADSLGNTIYF,TGTGCCAGCACCGCGGACAGTCTTGGAAACACCATATATTTT
.,.,TRBJ1-2,TRBV15,CATSRGEGYYGYTF,TGTGCCACCAGCAGAGGGGAGGGGTACTATGGCTACACCTTC
.,.,TRBJ1-2,TRBV11-2,CASSPGGRSSDGYTF,TGTGCCAGCAGCCCTGGGGGGAGAAGTTCGGATGGCTACACCTTC
.,TRBD1,TRBJ2-3,TRBV5-4,CASSWTGTDTQYF,TGTGCCAGCAGCTGGACAGGGACAGATACGCAGTATTTT
.,.,TRBJ2-2,TRBV28,CASSGRAAGELFF,TGTGCCAGCAGCGGCAGGGCAGCCGGGGAGCTGTTTTTT
.,.,TRBJ2-1,TRBV6-5,CASSRTGDNEQFF,TGTGCCAGCAGTAGGACGGGAGACAATGAGCAGTTCTTC
.,TRBD2,TRBJ2-7,TRBV7-2,CASSLDSLSGGAFSHEQYF,TGTGCCAGCAGCTTAGATAGTCTTAGCGGGGGGGCATTCAGCCACGAGCAGTACTTC
.,TRBD1,TRBJ1-2,TRBV5-5,CASSSGQGASGYTF,TGTGCCAGCAGCTCTGGACAGGGGGCTTCTGGCTACACCTTC
few,TRBD1,TRBJ1-2,TRBV6-6,CASRRGTGGVSNYGYTF,TGTGCCAGCAGGCGAGGGACAGGGGGAGTATCGAACTATGGCTACACCTTC
once,.,TRBJ1-1,TRBV12-5,CASGLQPRNTEAFF,TGTGCTAGTGGTTTACAGCCAAGGAACACTGAAGCTTTCTTT